The 27 T cell receptor beta chains presented below share a single source sample, sequenced in a study of cytomegalovirus exposure and HLA in healthy donors. The PCR contained 60 Vbeta and 13 Jbeta primers. Using immunoSEQ multiplex PCR, the repertoire was profiled, and TCRdb retains in-frame clones only, with some absent. The sample carries under 150,000 clones, 70% to 80% recorded once. Sequenced material: PBMCs. Source of these receptors: a woman aged 55 to 70 in good health and CMV-seronegative.

V usage is TRBV5-1 and J usage is TRBJ1-1; D unresolved. V was shortened by 4 bases and J by 2 bases, with 9 bases between the two germline ends. The CDR3 consists of 13 residues. Germline V gives CDR1 SGHRS, CDR2 YFSETQ. The CDR3 sequence is CASSIGVNTEAFF. The CDR3 DNA follows: TGCGCCAGCAGCATCGGGGTTAACACTGAAGCTTTCTTT.

The V call is TRBV7-9, the J call TRBJ2-2; D is perhaps TRBD1 (5 bases). Germline values: CDR1 SEHNR, CDR2 FQNEAQ (reference sequence). The CDR3 loop spans 17 amino acids. The V gene lost 1 base and the J gene lost 0 bases, with 12 bases spanning the gap. CDR3 in DNA: TGTGCCAGCAGCTTAGTTGTCGGACACCCGAACACCGGGGAGCTGTTTTTT. As protein: CASSLVVGHPNTGELFF.

This chain joins TRBV4-2 and TRBJ2-7, with a weak D call TRBD1 (5 bases). Germline CDR1 is LGHNA and CDR2 is YNFKEQ. V lost 0 bases and J 5 bases, leaving 14 bases between the germline ends. This CDR3 has 15 residues. The CDR3 bases are TGTGCCAGCAGCCAAGAAACCAGGGCGATAAACGAGCAGTACTTC. This gives the protein CASSQETRAINEQYF.

The rearrangement joins TRBV6-5 to TRBJ1-6, with D possibly being TRBD1 (5 bases). The CDR3 loop spans 16 amino acids. Germline CDR1 MNHEY, CDR2 SVGAGI. Trimming cost V 0 bases and J 5 bases, with 11 bases left between them. The CDR3 protein is CASSYSGRGNNSPLHF. The CDR3 DNA is TGTGCCAGCAGTTACTCGGGAAGGGGAAATAATTCACCCCTCCACTTT.

This chain joins TRBV28 and TRBJ2-3, with 14 positions matching TRBD2. This CDR3 spans 17 amino acids. Germline trimming cut 6 bases from V and 0 bases from J; bases unmatched to any gene: 5. Germline assignment: CDR1 MDHEN and CDR2 SYDVKM. CDR3 DNA: TGTGCCAGCAGGAGACTAGCGGGGGGGCCGAGCACAGATACGCAGTATTTT. It is translated as CASRRLAGGPSTDTQYF.

The V call is TRBV30, the J call TRBJ2-4; TRBD1 might be the D (6 bases). The CDR3 totals 15 residues. Looked up from germline, CDR1 is GTSNPN and CDR2 is SVGIG (reference sequence). The germline V and J ends were trimmed by 5 bases and 13 bases, with 27 bases remaining between them. CDR3 sequence reads: CAWSPKGDGLIRQYF. Written as DNA, the CDR3 is TGTGCCTGGTCCCCCAAGGGGGACGGATTAATTCGACAGTACTTC. The full variable domain, with the rest looked up from reference TRBV30 and TRBJ2-4, is SQTIHQWPATLVQPVGSPLSLECTVEGTSNPNLYWYRQAAGRGLQLLFYSVGIGQISSEVPQNLSASRPQDRQFILSSKKLLLSDSGFYLCAWSPKGDGLIRQYFGAGTRLSVL.

The chain links TRBV28 to TRBJ2-5, with a weak D call TRBD1 (5 bases). The V end was cut by 2 bases, the J end by 1 base, with 8 bases between. Per germline, CDR1 MDHEN and CDR2 SYDVKM. This CDR3 is 14 amino acids long. This chain's CDR3 is CASSLGAPQETQYF. The CDR3 DNA is TGTGCCAGCAGTTTAGGGGCCCCCCAAGAGACCCAGTACTTC.

This clone is a singleton in its sample. The V call is TRBV19, the J call TRBJ2-1; 12 bases agree with TRBD2. Unmatched junction bases numbered 4, after V lost 4 bases and J lost 6 bases. Germline assignment: CDR1 LNHDA and CDR2 SQIVND (reference sequence). The CDR3 has 15 amino acids. Here the CDR3 reads CASSTLAGGPNEQFF. The CDR3 DNA follows: TGTGCCAGTAGTACACTAGCGGGGGGACCCAATGAGCAGTTCTTC.

For this clone: One end of the junction varies from germline; a read error may be responsible. The chain uses TRBV7-9 and TRBJ2-7; the match to TRBD1 covers 8 bases. This CDR3 comprises 17 residues. From germline, CDR1 is SEHNR and CDR2 FQNEAQ (reference sequence). The DNA for the CDR3 is TGTTCCAGCAGCTTAACCCAACCCGGGGGACAGGTGTACGAGCAGTACTTC. Amino acid sequence: CSSSLTQPGGQVYEQYF.

This chain links TRBV18 with TRBJ1-5, with D maybe TRBD1 (5 bases). The CDR3 sequence is 15 residues long. CDR1 and CDR2 from the germline V gene are KGHSH and LQKENI. V was shortened by 1 base and J by 0 bases, with 7 bases between the two germline ends. The CDR3 is CASSPLGASNQPQHF. CDR3 coding DNA: TGTGCCAGCTCACCACTTGGGGCTAGCAATCAGCCCCAGCATTTT.

V is TRBV23-1 and J is TRBJ2-2, with 9 positions matching TRBD2. TRBV23-1 is labeled an ORF, and its function is uncertain. Trimming took 0 bases from V and 6 from J; bases not matched to a gene: 5. The CDR3 is 16 residues long. The CDR3, as DNA: TGCGCCAGCAGTCAATCGACGCGGGGGGGCCCCGGGGAGCTGTTTTTT. Encoded protein: CASSQSTRGGPGELFF.

The chain links TRBV5-5 to TRBJ2-3; 9 nucleotides align to TRBD2. The CDR3 loop spans 16 amino acids. Germline V gene lookup returns CDR1 SGHKS and CDR2 YYEKEE (reference sequence). V lost 4 bases to trimming and J lost 2 bases; unmatched junction nucleotides: 8. Written as DNA, the CDR3 is TGTGCCAGCAGCCCCGTGGGCGGGGGGGCCACAGATACGCAGTATTTT. It yields the protein CASSPVGGGATDTQYF.

V is TRBV5-5 and J is TRBJ2-7; TRBD1 matches 8 bases. V was pared by 1 base and J by 2 bases, with 5 bases of the junction left unmatched. CDR1 is SGHKS, CDR2 YYEKEE, per germline (reference sequence). This CDR3 has 15 amino acids. CDR3 sequence: CASSLWAGGAYEQYF. CDR3 in DNA: TGTGCCAGCAGCTTGTGGGCAGGGGGCGCCTACGAGCAGTACTTC.

J is TRBJ2-1 and V is TRBV11-2; D gene uncertain. This CDR3 is 15 amino acids long. Trimming shortened V by 6 bases and J by 0 bases, and 12 bases separated the two germline ends. Germline CDR1 is SGHAT and CDR2 is FQNNGV. The CDR3 loop reads CASSSHISSYNEQFF. Here the CDR3 DNA reads TGTGCCAGCAGTTCTCACATCAGCTCCTACAATGAGCAGTTCTTC.

The V and J genes are TRBV18 and TRBJ1-2; 7 bases are a match to TRBD1. CDR3 length: 16 amino acids. Looked up from germline, CDR1 is KGHSH and CDR2 is LQKENI. V lost 2 bases to trimming and J lost 2 bases; unmatched junction nucleotides: 8. The CDR3 DNA follows: TGTGCCAGCTCACCAGGGATGCAGGGGGAGAACTATGGCTACACCTTC. Its translation: CASSPGMQGENYGYTF.

This clone occurred a few times. The CDR3: CASSFGDDYEQYF. CDR3 bases: TGCGCCAGCAGCTTCGGAGATGACTACGAGCAGTACTTC. The chain recombines TRBV5-1 with TRBJ2-5; D remains ambiguous. The J call is doubtful: the DNA matches TRBJ2-7 better. The CDR3 is 13 residues long. The germline CDR1 and CDR2 sequences are SGHRS and YFSETQ.

The gene calls are TRBV19 and TRBJ1-1; possibly TRBD1 for D (5 bases). The CDR3 is made up of 14 amino acids. V shed 1 base and J shed 1 base, with 7 bases lying between them. The germline gives CDR1 LNHDA, CDR2 SQIVND (reference sequence). The CDR3 DNA sequence: TGTGCCAGTAGTATAGGGAGGGGGAACACTGAAGCTTTCTTT. It codes for CASSIGRGNTEAFF.

The chain employs TRBV2 and TRBJ2-7; D not resolved. Germline V gene sequence: CDR1 SNHLY, CDR2 FYNNEI. The CDR3 is 13 residues long. Trimming left V 1 base short and J 3 bases short, with 7 bases between. CDR3 protein: CASSEGQVYEQYF. CDR3 DNA sequence: TGTGCCAGCAGTGAAGGCCAGGTCTACGAGCAGTACTTC.

The genes are TRBV18 and TRBJ1-1; D gene unclear. V gave up 1 base and J gave up 3 bases, with 15 bases separating them. The germline gives CDR1 KGHSH, CDR2 LQKENI. This CDR3 contains 16 residues. The CDR3 coding sequence is TGTGCCAGCTCACCACTGCTGGGAGGTACGGACACTGAAGCTTTCTTT. This encodes CASSPLLGGTDTEAFF. Drawing the rest from reference TRBV18 and TRBJ1-1, the complete variable domain is NAGVMQNPRHLVRRRGQEARLRCSPMKGHSHVYWYRQLPEEGLKFMVYLQKENIIDESGMPKERFSAEFPKEGPSILRIQQVVRGDSAAYFCASSPLLGGTDTEAFFGQGTRLTVV.

This clone showed up just once. The V call is TRBV7-2, the J call TRBJ2-7, with 13 bases identical to TRBD2. This CDR3 is built from 16 residues. The germline CDR1 and CDR2 sequences are SGHTA and FQGNSA. V dropped 5 bases and J dropped 4; count of bases not matched to a gene: 8. CDR3 sequence: CASSRPTSGRLYEQYF. The DNA for the CDR3 is TGTGCCAGCAGCAGGCCGACTAGCGGGAGGTTGTACGAGCAGTACTTC.

This chain links TRBV10-3 with TRBJ2-7, with D possibly matching TRBD1 (6 bases). V lost 3 bases, J lost 3 bases, and 12 bases lay in between. The CDR3 loop spans 14 amino acids. Germline lookup yields CDR1 ENHRY and CDR2 SYGVKD. CDR3 protein: CAISDRRTDYEQYF. DNA for the CDR3: TGTGCCATCAGTGACCGACGGACAGACTACGAGCAGTACTTC.

V is TRBV7-9 and J is TRBJ2-1; TRBD2 aligns across 7 bases. Germline CDR1 SEHNR, CDR2 FQNEAQ (reference sequence). This CDR3 comprises 15 residues. Trimming took 11 bases from V and 5 from J; bases not matched to a gene: 15. The CDR3 DNA reads TGTGCCGCCGGCAGGGCGGGAGAATCTCACAATGAGCAGTTCTTC. It encodes CAAGRAGESHNEQFF.

CDR3: CASRGRHSTNEKLFF. The CDR3 DNA is TGTGCCAGCAGGGGTAGACACTCAACTAATGAAAAACTGTTTTTT. V gene TRBV28 combines with J gene TRBJ1-4; D unresolved. This CDR3 has 15 residues. Germline V gene data show CDR1 as MDHEN and CDR2 as SYDVKM. The V end lost 6 bases, the J end lost 0 bases, and 11 bases lay between the germline ends.

The CDR3: CASNQQGRTNEKLFF. CDR3 bases: TGTGCCAGCAATCAACAGGGGCGGACTAATGAAAAACTGTTTTTT. The V call is TRBV2, the J call TRBJ1-4; 7 bases align to TRBD1. Germline values: CDR1 SNHLY, CDR2 FYNNEI. CDR3 length: 15 amino acids. The J segment lost 2 bases and the V segment lost 7 bases, leaving 7 bases of the junction unmatched.

This sequence joins TRBV11-3 and TRBJ2-3; 14 bases fit TRBD2. Trimming at V came to 5 bases and at J to 6 bases, leaving 7 bases not matched to a gene. Germline V gene lookup returns CDR1 SGHNT and CDR2 YENEEA. This CDR3 has 16 amino acids. The CDR3: CASSPGLAGVSDTQYF. In nucleotides, the CDR3 is TGTGCCAGCAGCCCGGGACTAGCGGGAGTGTCGGATACGCAGTATTTT.

J is TRBJ2-7 and V is TRBV6-6; weak D call: TRBD2 (5 bases). Germline V gives CDR1 MNHNY, CDR2 SVGAGI (reference sequence). The CDR3 is 13 residues long. V gave up 5 bases and J gave up 4 bases, with 12 bases separating them. The CDR3 spells CASSAGLDYEQYF. DNA of the CDR3: TGTGCCAGCAGTGCTGGACTGGATTACGAGCAGTACTTC.

V and J are TRBV30 and TRBJ2-5; a possible D gene is TRBD1 (5 bases). Deletions cut 2 bases from V and 4 bases from J, with 17 bases between. CDR3 length: 15 amino acids. Germline V gene data show CDR1 as GTSNPN and CDR2 as SVGIG (reference sequence). DNA of the CDR3: TGTGCCTGGAGTCCGCAAATAGGGGTGCTAGAGACCCAGTACTTC. Translated, it gives CAWSPQIGVLETQYF.